A single sample gave rise to the 12 T cell receptor beta chains below, sequenced in a study of OX40 agonist ivuxolimab in advanced cancers. Method: immunoSEQ multiplex PCR; TCRdb's copy keeps in-frame clones and lacks some. This repertoire shows about 20,000 clones, around 80% found once; its top ten account for just under 30%. The sequences come from CD4+ or CD8+ T cells sorted from blood, collected in a trial of the OX40 agonist ivuxolimab. These receptor sequences come from an adult with an advanced solid tumor such as melanoma, head and neck, liver or kidney cancer.

J is TRBJ1-2 and V is TRBV5-6; D possibly corresponds to TRBD1 (5 bases). This CDR3 has 14 residues. The V and J ends lost 0 bases and 9 bases respectively, with 15 bases between them. Germline values: CDR1 SGHDT, CDR2 YYEEEE. In DNA form, the CDR3 reads TGTGCCAGCAGCTTGGCCCCAGGGCTGAGTAGCTACACCTTC. This codes for CASSLAPGLSSYTF.

This rearrangement joins TRBV7-9 to TRBJ1-2, with 10 bases aligning to TRBD1. Germline V gene lookup returns CDR1 SEHNR and CDR2 FQNEAQ (reference sequence). This CDR3 region has 15 residues. V was clipped by 5 bases and J by 5 bases; unmatched bases: 8. Here the CDR3 DNA reads TGTGCCAGCAGCGCCGGGACAGGGGTTGGGTATGGCTACACCTTC. It is translated as CASSAGTGVGYGYTF.

The V gene is TRBV2, the J gene TRBJ2-1; D is unresolved. Germline loops: CDR1 SNHLY, CDR2 FYNNEI. Trimming cost V 3 bases and J 1 base, with 7 bases left between them. The CDR3 is made up of 14 amino acids. The DNA of the CDR3 is TGTGCCAGCAGTGACTATTCATCCTACAATGAGCAGTTCTTC. Translating it yields CASSDYSSYNEQFF.

This chain connects TRBV15 to TRBJ2-7; tentatively, D is TRBD2 (6 bases). The CDR3 contains 14 residues. CDR1 LNHNV and CDR2 YYDKDF come from the germline V gene (reference sequence). The V and J ends lost 4 bases and 1 base respectively, with 11 bases between them. The CDR3 loop reads CATSTAGRSYEQYF. CDR3 DNA: TGTGCCACCAGCACCGCGGGAAGATCCTACGAGCAGTACTTC. Variable domain in full (rest from reference TRBV15 and TRBJ2-7): DAMVIQNPRYQVTQFGKPVTLSCSQTLNHNVMYWYQQKSSQAPKLLFHYYDKDFNNEADTPDNFQSRRPNTSFCFLDIRSPGLGDTAMYLCATSTAGRSYEQYFGPGTRLTVT.

This clone was counted once. This chain uses TRBV6-5 with TRBJ2-7; D is perhaps TRBD1 (5 bases). Trimming shortened V by 2 bases and J by 4 bases, and 12 bases separated the two germline ends. In germline, CDR1 is MNHEY, CDR2 SVGAGI. The CDR3 has 14 residues. The CDR3 bases are TGTGCCAGCAGTTACCACGTCAGGGATTACGAGCAGTACTTC. This codes for CASSYHVRDYEQYF.

This chain links TRBV14 with TRBJ2-7; no definite D call. This CDR3 region has 14 residues. The V gene's germline CDR1 is SGHDN and CDR2 FVKESK. V dropped 1 base and J dropped 1 base, with 8 bases sitting between them. This CDR3 reads CASSQVVGSYEQYF. DNA for the CDR3: TGTGCCAGCAGCCAAGTTGTAGGGTCCTACGAGCAGTACTTC.

The chain carries TRBV19 and TRBJ1-5, with no clear D. Germline V gives CDR1 LNHDA, CDR2 SQIVND (reference sequence). This CDR3 contains 15 residues. The V end was cut by 1 base, the J end by 0 bases, with 7 bases between. The CDR3 protein is CASSIALYSNQPQHF. CDR3 nucleotide sequence: TGTGCCAGTAGTATAGCTCTTTATAGCAATCAGCCCCAGCATTTT.

This chain connects TRBV11-2 to TRBJ1-5, with D uncertain. Per germline, CDR1 SGHAT and CDR2 FQNNGV. This CDR3 has 16 amino acids. V shed 1 base and J shed 2 bases, with 12 bases lying between them. CDR3 DNA sequence: TGTGCCAGCAGCTTAGTTGCAGGTCGGGGCAATCAGCCCCAGCATTTT. Translated: CASSLVAGRGNQPQHF.

The chain couples TRBV23-1 to TRBJ2-5; possibly TRBD1 for D (5 bases). TRBV23-1 is identified as an open reading frame with a role that is uncertain. The CDR3 is 16 amino acids. The ends were cut back, 3 bases at V and 2 bases at J, with 16 bases in the middle. CDR3 sequence: CASSHLDLTVQETQYF. As DNA, the CDR3 is TGCGCCAGCAGTCATCTCGACCTGACAGTTCAAGAGACCCAGTACTTC.

The V gene is TRBV7-9, the J gene TRBJ2-1; D call uncertain. The CDR3 runs to 11 residues. Germline lookup yields CDR1 SEHNR and CDR2 FQNEAQ (reference sequence). V lost 6 bases to trimming and J lost 9 bases, with 9 bases between them. CDR3: CASSSAGEQFF. Written as DNA, the CDR3 is TGTGCCAGCAGTTCGGCCGGTGAGCAGTTCTTC.

J is TRBJ2-7 and V is TRBV6-6; D is unresolved. This CDR3 contains 13 residues. Trimming pared 0 bases from V and 3 bases from J, leaving 6 bases between. Germline values: CDR1 MNHNY, CDR2 SVGAGI (reference sequence). The CDR3 protein is CASSYSGLYEQYF. CDR3 coding DNA: TGTGCCAGCAGTTACTCGGGCCTCTACGAGCAGTACTTC.

The V gene is TRBV7-9, the J gene TRBJ2-2; D call uncertain. Germline lookup yields CDR1 SEHNR and CDR2 FQNEAQ (reference sequence). The CDR3 has 14 amino acids. The germline V and J ends were trimmed by 4 bases and 2 bases, with 8 bases remaining between them. CDR3 sequence: CASSSPANTGELFF. The CDR3 DNA reads as TGTGCCAGCAGCTCCCCAGCTAACACCGGGGAGCTGTTTTTT.